This is a list of T cell receptor beta chains from one sample in a study of shared clonotypes between healthy human individuals. Clones were sequenced by immunoSEQ multiplex PCR, and TCRdb holds only the in-frame ones, with some missing. The data contain about 2.5 million clones, around 90% of them singletons. Sequenced material: naive CD4+ T cells from PBMCs. Receptors originate from a young man in good health. Some clones in this sample may be carry-over from other donors' samples. The CDR3 runs from the conserved cysteine through the conserved F or W. D genes are given only for firm matches. Clone size, where shown, is once, few, many, or a class for clones that have expanded.

abundance	v_gene	j_gene	d_gene	CDR3aa	CDR3nt
.	TRBV6-6	TRBJ1-5	TRBD1	CASRGGDQPQHF	TGTGCCAGCAGAGGGGGCGACCAGCCCCAGCATTTT
few	TRBV6-5	TRBJ1-1	.	CASSSHGGNTEAFF	TGTGCCAGCAGTTCCCACGGGGGGAACACTGAAGCTTTCTTT
once	TRBV5-1	TRBJ2-2	TRBD1	CASTSGQVNTGELFF	TGCGCCAGCACCTCCGGACAGGTGAACACCGGGGAGCTGTTTTTT
once	TRBV28	TRBJ2-7	.	CASSFPSATYEQYF	TGTGCCAGCAGTTTCCCCTCGGCCACCTACGAGCAGTACTTC
once	TRBV4-1	TRBJ2-7	TRBD1	CASSNSGDSFYEQYF	TGCGCCAGCAGTAACTCTGGGGACAGCTTCTACGAGCAGTACTTC
.	TRBV11-2	TRBJ2-5	TRBD2	CASSLDQAGVGETQYF	TGTGCCAGCAGCTTAGATCAGGCGGGAGTAGGCGAGACCCAGTACTTC
.	TRBV7-2	TRBJ2-3	.	CASSLVTGRDTQYF	TGTGCCAGCAGCTTAGTAACAGGGCGGGATACGCAGTATTTT
.	TRBV6-5	TRBJ1-2	TRBD1	CASSYSTGGSYGYTF	TGTGCCAGCAGTTACTCGACAGGGGGCAGCTATGGCTACACCTTC
.	TRBV18	TRBJ1-3	.	CASSPLEGSSGNTIYF	TGTGCCAGCTCACCACTCGAAGGGAGCTCTGGAAACACCATATATTTT
.	TRBV11-2	TRBJ1-3	TRBD1	CASSLPGGSGNTIYF	TGTGCCAGCAGCCTTCCAGGGGGATCTGGAAACACCATATATTTT
.	TRBV28	TRBJ1-5	TRBD1	CASSPADRVSNQPQHF	TGTGCCAGCAGTCCAGCGGACAGGGTAAGCAATCAGCCCCAGCATTTT
.	TRBV7-9	TRBJ2-5	.	CASTSWGASQETQYF	TGTGCCAGCACCTCGTGGGGGGCCTCCCAAGAGACCCAGTACTTC
.	TRBV6-1	TRBJ2-7	.	CASSHTGQSSYEQYF	TGTGCCAGCAGTCACACCGGCCAGAGCTCCTACGAGCAGTACTTC
.	TRBV19	TRBJ2-5	.	CARWGEGTQYF	TGTGCCAGATGGGGTGAAGGGACCCAGTACTTC
once	TRBV4-2	TRBJ1-1	.	CASSQEVRPQNTEAFF	TGTGCCAGCAGCCAAGAAGTCCGCCCCCAGAACACTGAAGCTTTCTTT
.	TRBV15	TRBJ2-1	.	CATTSTQGLFYNEQFF	TGTGCCACCACCTCGACCCAGGGGCTCTTCTACAATGAGCAGTTCTTC
.	TRBV28	TRBJ2-7	.	CASSSLGYTGTYSYEQYF	TGTGCCAGCAGTTCTTTGGGGTATACCGGGACCTACTCCTACGAGCAGTACTTC
.	TRBV28	TRBJ1-1	TRBD1	CASREGARTEAFF	TGTGCCAGCAGGGAGGGGGCTAGGACTGAAGCTTTCTTT
once	TRBV10-1	TRBJ1-1	.	CASSELFRQRNTEAFF	TGCGCCAGCAGTGAGCTTTTTAGACAGCGGAACACTGAAGCTTTCTTT
.	TRBV6-6	TRBJ2-3	.	CASSLDTQHTQYF	TGTGCCAGCAGTTTGGACACCCAGCATACGCAGTATTTT
few	TRBV2	TRBJ1-5	TRBD1	CASRTTGGDQPQHF	TGTGCCAGCCGGACAACAGGGGGCGATCAGCCCCAGCATTTT
.	TRBV7-9	TRBJ2-5	TRBD1	CASSKGTGGVETQYF	TGCGCCAGCAGCAAGGGGACAGGGGGCGTAGAGACCCAGTACTTC
.	TRBV29-1	TRBJ1-5	.	CSARRAGFDQPQHF	TGCAGCGCCCGCCGGGCGGGGTTTGATCAGCCCCAGCATTTT
.	TRBV27	TRBJ1-4	.	CASPGGAFEKLFF	TGTGCCAGTCCTGGGGGCGCCTTTGAAAAACTGTTTTTT
once	TRBV9	TRBJ2-7	.	CASSPGLRPYEQYF	TGTGCCAGCAGCCCCGGCCTCCGGCCCTACGAGCAGTACTTC
.	TRBV12-5	TRBJ2-5	TRBD2	CASGLVGGAGGGETQYF	TGTGCTAGTGGTTTGGTAGGTGGTGCGGGAGGGGGAGAGACCCAGTACTTC
.	TRBV27	TRBJ2-7	.	CASQSLGAGRSYEQYF	TGTGCCAGCCAAAGCCTGGGGGCGGGACGCTCCTACGAGCAGTACTTC
.	TRBV6-1	TRBJ2-1	TRBD2	CASSSYGGGNEQFF	TGTGCCAGCAGTTCCTACGGGGGGGGCAATGAGCAGTTCTTC
.	TRBV28	TRBJ2-2	.	CASSLDTGELFF	TGTGCCAGCAGTTTGGACACCGGGGAGCTGTTTTTT
.	TRBV5-4	TRBJ2-1	TRBD2	CASSSFPGTSGRPYNEQFF	TGTGCCAGCAGCTCCTTCCCGGGCACTAGCGGGAGGCCCTACAATGAGCAGTTCTTC
.	TRBV19	TRBJ2-7	.	CASSSPGAATYEQYF	TGTGCCAGTAGTTCCCCGGGAGCAGCTACCTACGAGCAGTACTTC
.	TRBV2	TRBJ2-7	.	CASSVRGDTNSYEQYF	TGTGCCAGCAGTGTGAGGGGGGACACCAATTCCTACGAGCAGTACTTC
.	TRBV9	TRBJ2-1	.	CASSAQMETFYNEQFF	TGTGCCAGCAGCGCACAGATGGAGACTTTTTACAATGAGCAGTTCTTC
.	TRBV6-1	TRBJ1-5	.	CASSEQGNQPQHF	TGTGCCAGCAGTGAGCAGGGGAATCAGCCCCAGCATTTT
.	TRBV11-3	TRBJ2-1	TRBD2	CASSRLANEQFF	TGTGCCAGCAGCCGACTAGCCAATGAGCAGTTCTTC
once	TRBV21-1	TRBJ1-2	.	CASSKALFTRQGVVYGYTF	TGTGCCAGCAGCAAAGCGCTTTTTACCCGGCAGGGTGTAGTCTATGGCTACACCTTC
.	TRBV6-5	TRBJ2-7	.	CASSYNSRTYEQYF	TGTGCCAGCAGTTACAACTCCAGAACCTACGAGCAGTACTTC
.	TRBV2	TRBJ1-1	TRBD1	CASSPRGQGRTEAFF	TGTGCCAGCAGCCCGAGAGGACAGGGGAGGACTGAAGCTTTCTTT